Sequencing of this T cell receptor beta chain was carried out in a study of blood T cell repertoires in COVID-19. The overall study: In each case, the material was cDNA or gDNA derived from T cells, B-cell-depleted T cells, or PBMCs.

As originally analysed: From reference gene primer amplification, estimates of nucleated cell counts were derived. Here immunoSEQ multiplex PCR was the method, and the copy in TCRdb shows in-frame clones only, minus some. V and J calls and clone size are as listed in that table; D and trimming were resolved from the DNA. The sample contains roughly 250,000 clones, around 90% of which appear only once. Living in about two dozen US areas, the participants were between roughly 18 and 89 years of age. All recovered Cohort 3 donors got two negative PCRs, got clearance, or saw symptom resolution. The CDR3 sequence is 15 residues long. V lost 4 bases and J lost 4; bases outside the gene matches: 7. The germline V gene encodes CDR1 SEHNR and CDR2 FQNEAQ (reference sequence).

The sequenced sample consisted of PBMCs or T cells enriched from blood (not recorded which). V is TRBV7-9 and J is TRBJ1-5; 7 bases are a match to TRBD1. The clonotype was recovered from a woman between 45 and 65 years old who had recovered from COVID-19. The CDR3 loop reads CASSSEGGPNQPQHF. The CDR3, as DNA: TGTGCCAGCAGCTCCGAAGGGGGCCCGAATCAGCCCCAGCATTTT.